The clone carrying this TCR beta chain was counted a few times. The germline gives CDR1 SQVTM, CDR2 ANQGSEA. The length of the CDR3 is 11 residues. V lost 6 bases and J lost 7, with 9 bases in between. TCRdb redid the calling of the RT-PCR reads with MiXCR, one entry per CDR3 protein. The data show 650,000 to 700,000 distinct CDR3 sequences, more than 15% seen once. These data belong to a study of response to subunit inactivated influenza vaccine. The receptor comes from a man aged 45-65 years who received an inactivated influenza vaccine. The source was PBMCs from blood, collected roughly 12 days after vaccination. The V and J genes are TRBV29-1 and TRBJ2-2, with D possibly TRBD1 on 6 matching bases. CDR3: CSVGAGGELFF. The CDR3 DNA reads as TGCAGCGTGGGGGCAGGCGGGGAGCTGTTTTTT.